A selection of T cell receptor beta chains follows, all from one sample in a study of T cells in tuberculosis. Libraries were prepared by immunoSEQ multiplex PCR; TCRdb keeps only in-frame clonotypes and omits some of them. The sample consists of around 45,000 clones, roughly 94% of them appearing once. The specimen was PBMCs. The origin of the receptors is a donor aged 10 to 29 with latent tuberculosis or without tuberculosis infection. Some clones in this sample may be carry-over from other donors' samples. Each CDR3 is given with its conserved first and last residue. A D gene is named only where the DNA matches it firmly.

v_call: TRBV10-3; d_call: NA; j_call: TRBJ2-1; cdr3_length: 16; cdr3_aa: CAISEVDRSSYNEQFF
v_call: TRBV7-2; d_call: NA; j_call: TRBJ2-7; cdr3_length: 14; cdr3_aa: CASSAGRDRGEQYF
v_call: TRBV7-3; d_call: NA; j_call: TRBJ2-1; cdr3_length: 11; cdr3_aa: CASRSYNEQFF
v_call: TRBV5-1; d_call: TRBD1; j_call: TRBJ2-3; cdr3_length: 18; cdr3_aa: CASSYNPGQGATGDTQYF
v_call: TRBV4-3; d_call: NA; j_call: TRBJ1-1; cdr3_length: 13; cdr3_aa: CASSQVRDTEAFF
v_call: TRBV5-5; d_call: TRBD1; j_call: TRBJ1-1; cdr3_length: 15; cdr3_aa: CASRPGTGVNTEAFF
v_call: TRBV19; d_call: TRBD1; j_call: TRBJ1-5; cdr3_length: 16; cdr3_aa: CASSTPGQGSNQPQHF
v_call: TRBV12-5; d_call: TRBD1; j_call: TRBJ2-1; cdr3_length: 13; cdr3_aa: CASGADRVHEQFF
v_call: TRBV6-5; d_call: NA; j_call: TRBJ2-7; cdr3_length: 11; cdr3_aa: CASSFQYEQYF
v_call: TRBV6-5; d_call: TRBD1; j_call: TRBJ1-5; cdr3_length: 15; cdr3_aa: CASSLDRGGNQPQHF
v_call: TRBV6-6; d_call: NA; j_call: TRBJ1-2; cdr3_length: 14; cdr3_aa: CASSYSAGNYGYTF
v_call: TRBV4-1; d_call: TRBD2; j_call: TRBJ2-7; cdr3_length: 16; cdr3_aa: CASSQGPGLAGHEQYF
v_call: TRBV4-1; d_call: NA; j_call: TRBJ2-3; cdr3_length: 13; cdr3_aa: CASREGGYDTQYF
v_call: TRBV18; d_call: NA; j_call: TRBJ1-5; cdr3_length: 15; cdr3_aa: CASSPSPMGHQPQHF
v_call: TRBV5-6; d_call: NA; j_call: TRBJ2-1; cdr3_length: 14; cdr3_aa: CASSLGAGDNEQFF
v_call: TRBV6-1; d_call: NA; j_call: TRBJ2-7; cdr3_length: 12; cdr3_aa: CASRGRAYEQYF
v_call: TRBV2; d_call: NA; j_call: TRBJ2-7; cdr3_length: 13; cdr3_aa: CASNLPGAYEQYF
v_call: TRBV5-4; d_call: TRBD2; j_call: TRBJ2-7; cdr3_length: 14; cdr3_aa: CASSSRAGSYEQYF
v_call: TRBV11-3; d_call: TRBD2; j_call: TRBJ2-7; cdr3_length: 15; cdr3_aa: CASSFERGASYEQYF
v_call: TRBV6-5; d_call: NA; j_call: TRBJ2-5; cdr3_length: 11; cdr3_aa: CASSRGETQYF
v_call: TRBV29-1; d_call: TRBD2; j_call: TRBJ2-5; cdr3_length: 12; cdr3_aa: CSSLAGEETQYF
v_call: TRBV11-2; d_call: TRBD1; j_call: TRBJ1-3; cdr3_length: 16; cdr3_aa: CASSFSGTGAGNTIYF
v_call: TRBV19; d_call: NA; j_call: TRBJ1-3; cdr3_length: 15; cdr3_aa: CASSIAPFEGNTIYF
v_call: TRBV7-2; d_call: TRBD1; j_call: TRBJ2-1; cdr3_length: 15; cdr3_aa: CASSSKPSGQTLRVF
v_call: TRBV9; d_call: NA; j_call: TRBJ1-1; cdr3_length: 17; cdr3_aa: CASSTRPTDSWNTEAFF
v_call: TRBV28; d_call: NA; j_call: TRBJ1-1; cdr3_length: 14; cdr3_aa: CASSLFVGVTEAFF
v_call: TRBV7-8; d_call: TRBD1; j_call: TRBJ1-1; cdr3_length: 16; cdr3_aa: CASSFLTGQGANEAFF
v_call: TRBV18; d_call: TRBD1; j_call: TRBJ1-2; cdr3_length: 14; cdr3_aa: CASSPNTGEHGYTF
v_call: TRBV7-3; d_call: TRBD1; j_call: TRBJ2-1; cdr3_length: 15; cdr3_aa: CASSLTVGQGGEQFF